This T cell receptor (beta chain) was captured in a study of blood T cell repertoires in COVID-19. Assay used: immunoSEQ multiplex PCR; TCRdb lists only in-frame clones, some missing. This table holds approximately 130,000 clones, 60% to 85% found once. J lost 1 base, V lost 4 bases, and 7 bases had no gene match. This CDR3 is built from 15 residues. Germline values: CDR1 SGHRS, CDR2 YFSETQ. The sequencing input was peripheral blood. The rearrangement joins TRBV5-1 to TRBJ2-5, with TRBD1 matching 7 bases. This receptor was taken from a man older than 75 with acute or convalescent COVID-19. CDR3: CASSALGDSQETQYF. For the CDR3, the DNA is TGCGCCAGCAGCGCCCTAGGGGACAGCCAAGAGACCCAGTACTTC. The whole variable domain, remainder taken from reference TRBV5-1 and TRBJ2-5, is KAGVTQTPRYLIKTRGQQVTLSCSPISGHRSVSWYQQTPGQGLQFLFEYFSETQRNKGNFPGRFSGRQFSNSRSEMNVSTLELGDSALYLCASSALGDSQETQYFGPGTRLLVL.